This record concerns one TCR beta chain sequence. What it binds is unknown. The CDR3 extends over 14 amino acids. Deletions cut 4 bases from V and 4 bases from J, with 13 bases between. Germline assignment: CDR1 SQVTM and CDR2 ANQGSEA. At sampling all donors were nominally healthy, likely with unrecorded immune exposures. PCR used 60 Vbeta primers and 13 Jbeta primers. Libraries were prepared by immunoSEQ multiplex PCR; TCRdb keeps only in-frame clonotypes and omits some of them. The table lists about 120,000 clones, around 80% of them singletons. The sample comes from a study of cytomegalovirus exposure and HLA in healthy donors. General study results and limits: Immune exposure data for these donors was limited to CMV serostatus. Researchers counted around 180 TCR beta chains as cytomegalovirus-associated.

The sequence came from a woman aged 40 to 55 in good health and CMV-seropositive. The rearrangement uses TRBV29-1 and TRBJ2-2; D is unclear. Sequencing was done on a sample of PBMCs. The CDR3 sequence is CSVGGVSPTGELFF. In DNA form, the CDR3 reads TGCAGCGTTGGAGGTGTTAGCCCCACCGGGGAGCTGTTTTTT.